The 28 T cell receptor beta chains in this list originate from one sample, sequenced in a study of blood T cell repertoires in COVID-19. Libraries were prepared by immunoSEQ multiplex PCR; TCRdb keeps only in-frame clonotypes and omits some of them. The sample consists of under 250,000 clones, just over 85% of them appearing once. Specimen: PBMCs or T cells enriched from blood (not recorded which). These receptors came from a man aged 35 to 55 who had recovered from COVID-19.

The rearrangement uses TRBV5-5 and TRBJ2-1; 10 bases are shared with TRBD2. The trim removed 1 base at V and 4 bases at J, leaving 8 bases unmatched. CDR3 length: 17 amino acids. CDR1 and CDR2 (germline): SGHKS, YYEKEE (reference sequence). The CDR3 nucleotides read TGTGCCAGCAGCTTGCTAGCGGGGGCCGAGAGGTACAATGAGCAGTTCTTC. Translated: CASSLLAGAERYNEQFF.

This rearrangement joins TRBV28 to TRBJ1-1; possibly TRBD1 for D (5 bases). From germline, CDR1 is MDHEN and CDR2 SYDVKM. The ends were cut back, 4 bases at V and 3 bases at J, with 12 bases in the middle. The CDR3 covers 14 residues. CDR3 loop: CASSSRRGDTEAFF. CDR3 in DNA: TGTGCCAGCAGTTCAAGGCGGGGGGACACTGAAGCTTTCTTT. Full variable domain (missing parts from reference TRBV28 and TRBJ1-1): DVKVTQSSRYLVKRTGEKVFLECVQDMDHENMFWYRQDPGLGLRLIYFSYDVKMKEKGDIPEGYSVSREKKERFSLILESASTNQTSMYLCASSSRRGDTEAFFGQGTRLTVV.

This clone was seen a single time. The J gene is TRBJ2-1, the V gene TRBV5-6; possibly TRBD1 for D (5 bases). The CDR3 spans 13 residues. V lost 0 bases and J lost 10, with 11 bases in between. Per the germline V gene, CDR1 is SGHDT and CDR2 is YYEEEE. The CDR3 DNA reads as TGTGCCAGCAGCTTGGGATTAGGGGTCGAGCAGTTCTTC. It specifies CASSLGLGVEQFF.

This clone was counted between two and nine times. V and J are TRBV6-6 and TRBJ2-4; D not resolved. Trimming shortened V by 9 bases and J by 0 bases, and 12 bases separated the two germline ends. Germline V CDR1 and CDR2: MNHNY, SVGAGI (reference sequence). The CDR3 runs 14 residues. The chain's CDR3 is CARSFKLAKNIQYF. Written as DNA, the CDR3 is TGTGCCAGAAGCTTCAAGCTAGCCAAAAACATTCAGTACTTC.

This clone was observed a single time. Here the CDR3 DNA reads TGTGCCAGCAGTTCTAGGGGCCCGAGCTCCTACAATGAGCAGTTCTTC. Protein sequence: CASSSRGPSSYNEQFF. This chain links TRBV6-2 or TRBV6-3 with TRBJ2-1; possibly TRBD1 for D (5 bases). The CDR3 covers 16 residues. Trimming took 4 bases from V and 0 from J, leaving 13 bases between them. Germline V gives CDR1 MNHEY, CDR2 SVGEGT.

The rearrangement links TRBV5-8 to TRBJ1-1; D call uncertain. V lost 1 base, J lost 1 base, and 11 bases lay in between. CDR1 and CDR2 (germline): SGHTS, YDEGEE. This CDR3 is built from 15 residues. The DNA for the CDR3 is TGTGCCAGCAGCTTGTTGGAGGGCCGGAACACTGAAGCTTTCTTT. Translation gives CASSLLEGRNTEAFF.

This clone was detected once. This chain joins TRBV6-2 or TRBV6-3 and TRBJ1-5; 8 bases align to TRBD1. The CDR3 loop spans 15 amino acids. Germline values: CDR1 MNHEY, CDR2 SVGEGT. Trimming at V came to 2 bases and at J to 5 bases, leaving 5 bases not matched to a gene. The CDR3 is CASSYRTGFDQPQHF. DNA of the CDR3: TGTGCCAGCAGTTACAGGACAGGGTTCGATCAGCCCCAGCATTTT.

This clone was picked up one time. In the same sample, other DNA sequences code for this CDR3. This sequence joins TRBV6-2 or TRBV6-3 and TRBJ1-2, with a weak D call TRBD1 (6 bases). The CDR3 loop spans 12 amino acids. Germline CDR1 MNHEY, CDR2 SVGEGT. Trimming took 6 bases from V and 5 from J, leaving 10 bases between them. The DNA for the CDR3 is TGTGCCAGCAGCCAGGACAGTTATGGCTACACCTTC. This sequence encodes CASSQDSYGYTF.

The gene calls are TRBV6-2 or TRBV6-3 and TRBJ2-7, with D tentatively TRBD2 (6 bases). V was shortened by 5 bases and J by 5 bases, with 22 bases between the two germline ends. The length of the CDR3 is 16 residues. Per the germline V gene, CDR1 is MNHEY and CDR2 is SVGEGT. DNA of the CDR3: TGTGCCAGCAGTCGCTATTTTGGGGGGAAGCCCGACGAGCAGTACTTC. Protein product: CASSRYFGGKPDEQYF.

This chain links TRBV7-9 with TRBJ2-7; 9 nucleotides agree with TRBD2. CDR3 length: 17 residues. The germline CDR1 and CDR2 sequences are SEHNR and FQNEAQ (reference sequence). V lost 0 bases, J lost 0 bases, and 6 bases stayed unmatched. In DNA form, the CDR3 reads TGTGCCAGCAGCTTAGCGAGGGCTAGCGGGAACTCCTACGAGCAGTACTTC. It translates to CASSLARASGNSYEQYF.

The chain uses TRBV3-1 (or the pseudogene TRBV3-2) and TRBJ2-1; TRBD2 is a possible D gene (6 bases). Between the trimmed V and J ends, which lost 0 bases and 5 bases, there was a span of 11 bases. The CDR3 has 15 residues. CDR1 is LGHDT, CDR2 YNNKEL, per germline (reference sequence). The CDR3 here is CASSQDPGADNEQFF. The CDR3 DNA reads TGTGCCAGCAGCCAAGATCCGGGAGCCGACAATGAGCAGTTCTTC.

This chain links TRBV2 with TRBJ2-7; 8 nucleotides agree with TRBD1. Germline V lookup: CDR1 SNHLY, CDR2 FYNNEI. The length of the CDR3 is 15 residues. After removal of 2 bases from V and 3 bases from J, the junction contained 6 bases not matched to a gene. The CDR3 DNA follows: TGTGCCAGCAGTGAAATGGCAGGGGGCGTCTACGAGCAGTACTTC. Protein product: CASSEMAGGVYEQYF.

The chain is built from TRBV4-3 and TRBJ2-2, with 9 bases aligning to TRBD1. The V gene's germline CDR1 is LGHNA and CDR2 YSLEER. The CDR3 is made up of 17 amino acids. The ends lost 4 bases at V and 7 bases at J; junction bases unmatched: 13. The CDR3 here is CASSRAWGTGTFGELFF. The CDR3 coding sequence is TGCGCCAGCAGCCGAGCCTGGGGGACAGGGACCTTCGGGGAGCTGTTTTTT.

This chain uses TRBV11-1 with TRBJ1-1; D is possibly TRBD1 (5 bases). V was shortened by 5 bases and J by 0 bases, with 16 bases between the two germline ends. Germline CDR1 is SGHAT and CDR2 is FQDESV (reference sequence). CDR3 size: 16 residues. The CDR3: CASSPPGHHMNTEAFF. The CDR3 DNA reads TGTGCCAGCAGCCCACCTGGACACCACATGAACACTGAAGCTTTCTTT. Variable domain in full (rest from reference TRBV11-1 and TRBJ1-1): EAEVAQSPRYKITEKSQAVAFWCDPISGHATLYWYRQILGQGPELLVQFQDESVVDDSQLPKDRFSAERLKGVDSTLKIQPAELGDSAMYLCASSPPGHHMNTEAFFGQGTRLTVV.

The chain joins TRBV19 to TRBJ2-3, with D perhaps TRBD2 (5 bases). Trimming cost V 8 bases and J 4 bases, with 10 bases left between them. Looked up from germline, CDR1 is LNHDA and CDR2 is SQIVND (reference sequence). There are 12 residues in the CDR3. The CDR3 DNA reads TGTGCCAGTGAAGGAGCGGCAGATACGCAGTATTTT. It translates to CASEGAADTQYF.

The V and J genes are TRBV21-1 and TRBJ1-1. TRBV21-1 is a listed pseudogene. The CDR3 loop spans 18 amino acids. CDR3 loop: CASSKEAGARRMNTEAFF. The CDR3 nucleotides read TGTGCCAGCAGCAAAGAAGCGGGGGCCAGGCGAATGAACACTGAAGCTTTCTTT.

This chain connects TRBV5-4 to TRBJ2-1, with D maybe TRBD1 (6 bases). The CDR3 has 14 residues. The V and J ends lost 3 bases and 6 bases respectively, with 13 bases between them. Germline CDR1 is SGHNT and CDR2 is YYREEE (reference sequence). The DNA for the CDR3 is TGTGCCAGCAGCTCGGGACACCAGGGCAATGAGCAGTTCTTC. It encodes CASSSGHQGNEQFF.

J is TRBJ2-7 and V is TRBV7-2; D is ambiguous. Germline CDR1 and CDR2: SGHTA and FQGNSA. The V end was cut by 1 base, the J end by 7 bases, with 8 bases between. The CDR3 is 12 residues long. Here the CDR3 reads CASSLDEAEQYF. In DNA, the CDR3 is TGTGCCAGCAGCTTAGACGAAGCGGAGCAGTACTTC. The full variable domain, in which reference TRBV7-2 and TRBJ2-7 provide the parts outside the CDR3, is GAGVSQSPSNKVTEKGKDVELRCDPISGHTALYWYRQSLGQGLEFLIYFQGNSAPDKSGLPSDRFSAERTGGSVSTLTIQRTQQEDSAVYLCASSLDEAEQYFGPGTRLTVT.

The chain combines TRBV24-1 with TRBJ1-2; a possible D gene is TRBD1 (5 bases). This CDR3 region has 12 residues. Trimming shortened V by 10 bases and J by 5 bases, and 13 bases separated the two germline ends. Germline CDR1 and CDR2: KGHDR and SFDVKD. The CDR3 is CATRPGRYGYTF. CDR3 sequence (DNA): TGTGCCACTCGCCCAGGGAGGTATGGCTACACCTTC.

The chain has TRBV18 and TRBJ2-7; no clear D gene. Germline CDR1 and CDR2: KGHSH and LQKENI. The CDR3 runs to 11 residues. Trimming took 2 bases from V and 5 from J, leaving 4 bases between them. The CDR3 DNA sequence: TGTGCCAGCTCACCATTCGACGAGCAGTACTTC. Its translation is CASSPFDEQYF.

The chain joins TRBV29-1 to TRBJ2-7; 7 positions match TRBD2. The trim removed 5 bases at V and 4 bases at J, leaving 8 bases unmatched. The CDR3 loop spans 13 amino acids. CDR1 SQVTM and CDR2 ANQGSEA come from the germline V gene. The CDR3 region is CSVKTSRGYEQYF. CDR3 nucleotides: TGCAGCGTTAAGACTAGCCGGGGATACGAGCAGTACTTC.

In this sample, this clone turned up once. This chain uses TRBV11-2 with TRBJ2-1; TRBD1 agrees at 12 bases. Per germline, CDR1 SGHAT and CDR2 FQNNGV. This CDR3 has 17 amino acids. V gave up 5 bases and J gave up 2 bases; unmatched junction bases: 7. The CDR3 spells CASSVGTGGHTYNEQFF. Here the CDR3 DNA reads TGTGCCAGCAGCGTAGGGACAGGGGGCCACACCTACAATGAGCAGTTCTTC. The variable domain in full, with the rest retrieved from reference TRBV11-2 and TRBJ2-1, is EAGVAQSPRYKIIEKRQSVAFWCNPISGHATLYWYQQILGQGPKLLIQFQNNGVVDDSQLPKDRFSAERLKGVDSTLKIQPAKLEDSAVYLCASSVGTGGHTYNEQFFGPGTRLTVL.

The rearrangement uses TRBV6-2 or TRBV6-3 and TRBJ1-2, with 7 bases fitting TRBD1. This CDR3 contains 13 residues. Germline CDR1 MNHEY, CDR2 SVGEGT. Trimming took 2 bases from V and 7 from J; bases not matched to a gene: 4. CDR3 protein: CASSYEGASGYTF. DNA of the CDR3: TGTGCCAGCAGTTACGAGGGGGCGTCTGGCTACACCTTC.

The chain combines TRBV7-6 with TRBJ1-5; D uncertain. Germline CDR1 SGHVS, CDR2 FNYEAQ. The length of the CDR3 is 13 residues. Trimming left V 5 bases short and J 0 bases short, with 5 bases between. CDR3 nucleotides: TGTGCCAGCAGCGGCAATAGCAATCAGCCCCAGCATTTT. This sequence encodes CASSGNSNQPQHF.

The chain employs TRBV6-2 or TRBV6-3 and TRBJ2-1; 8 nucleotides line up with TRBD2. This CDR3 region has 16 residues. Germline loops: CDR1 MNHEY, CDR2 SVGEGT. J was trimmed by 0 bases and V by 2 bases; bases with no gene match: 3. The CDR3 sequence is CASSYGGRSSYNEQFF. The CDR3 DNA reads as TGTGCCAGCAGTTACGGCGGGAGGAGCTCCTACAATGAGCAGTTCTTC.

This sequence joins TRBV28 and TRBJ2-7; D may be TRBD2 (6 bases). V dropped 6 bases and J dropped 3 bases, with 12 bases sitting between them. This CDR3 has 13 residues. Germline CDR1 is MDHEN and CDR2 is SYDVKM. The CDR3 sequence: CASSSSGLYEQYF. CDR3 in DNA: TGTGCCAGCAGCAGTAGCGGTCTCTACGAGCAGTACTTC.

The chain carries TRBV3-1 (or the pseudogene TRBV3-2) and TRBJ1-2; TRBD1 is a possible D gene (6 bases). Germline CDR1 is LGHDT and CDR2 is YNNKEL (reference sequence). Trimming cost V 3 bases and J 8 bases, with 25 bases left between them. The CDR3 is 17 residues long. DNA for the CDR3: TGTGCCAGCAGCCAGTTTCACTCAGTAGGGGGGGCGGGCGGCTACACCTTC. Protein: CASSQFHSVGGAGGYTF.

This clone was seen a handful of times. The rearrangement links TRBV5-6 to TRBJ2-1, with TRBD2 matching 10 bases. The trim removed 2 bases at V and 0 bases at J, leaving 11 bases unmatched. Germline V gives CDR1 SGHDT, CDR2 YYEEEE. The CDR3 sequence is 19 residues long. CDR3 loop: CASSFLATSGFSSYNEQFF. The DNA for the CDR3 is TGTGCCAGCAGCTTTCTTGCGACTAGCGGGTTCAGCTCCTACAATGAGCAGTTCTTC.